There are many counts of the clone carrying this TCR beta chain. This sample's time point: pre-sensitization, week 0. The treatment is: therapeutic diphenylcyclopropenone sensitization with weekly scalp DPC. Germline-derived CDR1 and CDR2 are DFQATT and SNEGSKA (reference sequence). This CDR3 has 14 amino acids. Trimming left V 3 bases short and J 8 bases short, with 17 bases between. This sample is part of a study of human T cells and chemical hapten exposure. TCRdb used MiXCR to reprocess the RACE reads, holding one entry per CDR3 protein. This table holds some 38,000 distinct CDR3 sequences, roughly 7.6% found once.

The chain joins TRBV20-1 to TRBJ2-4; TRBD2 might be the D (5 bases). This sequence originates from a woman aged 50 to 65 with alopecia areata. Some clones in this sample may be carry-over from other donors' samples. The sample in question was whole blood, obtained in connection with sensitization to the hapten diphenylcyclopropenone (DPC). The CDR3 DNA follows: TGCAGTGCTAGGGGGAGTGACCGTGAGCACATTCAGTACTTC. Protein: CSARGSDREHIQYF.